These 3 T cell receptor beta chains were all obtained from the same sample, sequenced in a study of CD8 T cells in Susac syndrome. When the RNA was reverse transcribed, random hexamers were used with an input of roughly 0.5 to 1 ug. One entry per CDR3 protein, called by TCRdb with MiXCR from the immunoSEQ multiplex PCR reads. The top ten clones hold about 0.68% of a sample with about 82,000 distinct CDR3 sequences, approximately 96% of them seen once. Sequenced input: CD8+ T cells from PBMCs. The receptors here all came from a human donor with Susac syndrome.

The chain combines TRBV14 with TRBJ2-1, with 8 bases that match TRBD1. This CDR3 is 16 amino acids long. Germline V gives CDR1 SGHDN, CDR2 FVKESK. Trimming removed 1 base from V and 3 bases from J; junction bases left unmatched: 5. This CDR3 is CASSQVRTGFYNEQFF. Written as DNA, the CDR3 is TGTGCCAGCAGCCAAGTACGGACAGGGTTCTACAATGAGCAGTTCTTC.

The V call is TRBV10-3, the J call TRBJ1-5, with D perhaps matching TRBD1 (5 bases). V was trimmed by 3 bases and J by 4 bases, leaving 7 bases between them. The CDR3 is made up of 13 amino acids. CDR1 is ENHRY, CDR2 SYGVKD, per germline. CDR3 sequence reads: CAISDRGNQPQHF. CDR3 bases: TGTGCCATCAGTGATCGGGGGAATCAGCCCCAGCATTTT.

The V gene is TRBV12-3 or TRBV12-4, the J gene TRBJ1-2; possibly TRBD1 for D (5 bases). This CDR3 comprises 14 residues. With 6 bases removed from V and 4 bases from J, the gap between germline ends came to 15 bases. This chain's CDR3 is CASSPGRDLYGYTF. CDR3 nucleotides: TGTGCCAGCAGCCCCGGCAGGGACCTCTATGGCTACACCTTC.